Included here is one T cell receptor beta chain sequence, with context. A clone one base away is much larger, so this may be a read error. CDR1 and CDR2 (germline): LGHNA, YSLEER. This CDR3 contains 16 residues. Next came a second PCR, run for roughly 6 to 11 cycles, which used a sample-barcoded 5' primer along with a J-beta primer mix. TCRdb re-called the 5' RACE reads with MiXCR, one entry per CDR3 protein. This sample has about 930,000 distinct CDR3 sequences, with almost 30% found just once. This sample was included in a study of blood T cells in healthy people across ages. The sample also formed part of further work on T cells of mothers and their children.

This clonotype was obtained from a woman aged 40 to 50 in good health. The V gene is TRBV4-3, the J gene TRBJ2-6; tentatively, D is TRBD1 or TRBD2 (5 bases each). Input material: blood. CDR3 nucleotides: TGCGCCAGCAGCCAAGATGAGGGCACTGGGGCCAACGTCCGGACTTTC. Translated: CASSQDEGTGANVRTF.